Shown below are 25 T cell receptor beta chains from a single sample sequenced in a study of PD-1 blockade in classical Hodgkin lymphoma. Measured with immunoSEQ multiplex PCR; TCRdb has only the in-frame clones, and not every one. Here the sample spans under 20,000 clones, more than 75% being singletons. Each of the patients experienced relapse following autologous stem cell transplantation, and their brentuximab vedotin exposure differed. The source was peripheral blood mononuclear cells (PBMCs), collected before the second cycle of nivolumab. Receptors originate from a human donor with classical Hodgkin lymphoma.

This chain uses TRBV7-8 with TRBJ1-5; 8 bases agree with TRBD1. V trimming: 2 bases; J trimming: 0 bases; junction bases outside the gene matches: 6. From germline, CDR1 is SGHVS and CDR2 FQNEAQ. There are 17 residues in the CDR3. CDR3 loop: CASSLIGQGRSNQPQHF. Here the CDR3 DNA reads TGTGCCAGCAGCTTAATCGGACAGGGCCGTAGCAATCAGCCCCAGCATTTT.

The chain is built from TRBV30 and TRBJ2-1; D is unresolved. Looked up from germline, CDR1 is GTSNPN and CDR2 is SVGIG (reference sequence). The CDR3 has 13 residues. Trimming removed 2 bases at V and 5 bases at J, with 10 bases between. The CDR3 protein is CAWSPYMNNEQFF. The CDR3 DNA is TGTGCCTGGAGTCCATACATGAACAATGAGCAGTTCTTC.

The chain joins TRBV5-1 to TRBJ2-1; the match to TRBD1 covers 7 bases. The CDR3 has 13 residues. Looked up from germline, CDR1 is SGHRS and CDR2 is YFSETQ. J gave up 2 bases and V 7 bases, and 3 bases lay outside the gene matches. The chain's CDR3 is CASSGTAYNEQFF. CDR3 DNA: TGCGCCAGCTCCGGGACAGCCTACAATGAGCAGTTCTTC.

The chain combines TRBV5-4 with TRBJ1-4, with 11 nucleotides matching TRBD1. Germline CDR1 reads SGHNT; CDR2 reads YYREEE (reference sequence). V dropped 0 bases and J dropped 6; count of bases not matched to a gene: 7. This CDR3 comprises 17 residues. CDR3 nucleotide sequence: TGTGCCAGCAGCTTGGCCGGACAGGGGGCAGGGTATGAAAAACTGTTTTTT. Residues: CASSLAGQGAGYEKLFF.

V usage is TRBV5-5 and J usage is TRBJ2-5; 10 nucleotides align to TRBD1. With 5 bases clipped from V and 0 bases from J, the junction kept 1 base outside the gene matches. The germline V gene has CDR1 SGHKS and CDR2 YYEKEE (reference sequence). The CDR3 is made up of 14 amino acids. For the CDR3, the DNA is TGTGCCAGCAGAGGACAGGGGGACCAAGAGACCCAGTACTTC. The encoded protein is CASRGQGDQETQYF.

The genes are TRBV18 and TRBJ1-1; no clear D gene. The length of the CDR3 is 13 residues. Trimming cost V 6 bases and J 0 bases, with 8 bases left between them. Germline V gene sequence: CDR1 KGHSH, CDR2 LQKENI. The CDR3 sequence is CASSTAVNTEAFF. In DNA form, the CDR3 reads TGTGCCAGCTCTACGGCGGTGAACACTGAAGCTTTCTTT.

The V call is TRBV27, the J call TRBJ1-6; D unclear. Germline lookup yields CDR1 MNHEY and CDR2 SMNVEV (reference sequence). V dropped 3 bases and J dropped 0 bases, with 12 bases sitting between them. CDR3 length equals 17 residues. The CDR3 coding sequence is TGTGCCAGCAGTTTGATACTTACCAGCTCCTATAATTCACCCCTCCACTTT. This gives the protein CASSLILTSSYNSPLHF.

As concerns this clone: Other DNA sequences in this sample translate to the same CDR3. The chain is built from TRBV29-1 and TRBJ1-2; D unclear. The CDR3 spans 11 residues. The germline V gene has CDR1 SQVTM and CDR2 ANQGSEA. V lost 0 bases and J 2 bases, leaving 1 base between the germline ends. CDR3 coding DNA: TGCAGCGTTGAAGAGAACTATGGCTACACCTTC. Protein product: CSVEENYGYTF.

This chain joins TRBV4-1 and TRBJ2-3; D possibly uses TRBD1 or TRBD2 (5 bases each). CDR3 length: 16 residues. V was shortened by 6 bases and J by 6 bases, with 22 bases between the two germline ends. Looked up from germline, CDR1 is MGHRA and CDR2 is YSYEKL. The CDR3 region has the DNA TGCGCCAGCAGGCCAGGGCGCGGCCGAGGGGAGGATACGCAGTATTTT. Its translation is CASRPGRGRGEDTQYF.

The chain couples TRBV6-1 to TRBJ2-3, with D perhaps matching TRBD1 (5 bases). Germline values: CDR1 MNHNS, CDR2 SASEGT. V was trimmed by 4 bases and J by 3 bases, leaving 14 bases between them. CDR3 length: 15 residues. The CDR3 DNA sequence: TGTGCCAGCAGTGCAACAGGTAGTCGGACAGATACGCAGTATTTT. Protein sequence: CASSATGSRTDTQYF.

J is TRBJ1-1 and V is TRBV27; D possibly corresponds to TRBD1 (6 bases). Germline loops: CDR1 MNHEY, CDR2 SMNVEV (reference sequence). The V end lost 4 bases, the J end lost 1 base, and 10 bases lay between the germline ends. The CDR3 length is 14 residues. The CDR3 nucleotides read TGTGCCAGCAGTTCCTCGGGACAGAACACTGAAGCTTTCTTT. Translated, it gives CASSSSGQNTEAFF.

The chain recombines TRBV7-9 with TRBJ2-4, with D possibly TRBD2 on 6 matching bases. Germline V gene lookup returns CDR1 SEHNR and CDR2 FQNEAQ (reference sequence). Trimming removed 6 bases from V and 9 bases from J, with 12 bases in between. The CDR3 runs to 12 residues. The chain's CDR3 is CASRSEGIIQYF. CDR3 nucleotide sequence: TGTGCCAGCAGGTCGGAGGGGATCATTCAGTACTTC.

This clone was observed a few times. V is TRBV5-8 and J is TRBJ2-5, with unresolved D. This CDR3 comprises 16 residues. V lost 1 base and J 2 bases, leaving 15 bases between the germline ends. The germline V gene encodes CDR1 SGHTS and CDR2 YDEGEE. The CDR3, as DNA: TGTGCCAGCAGCTTGTATTCCGGGCATGTACAAGAGACCCAGTACTTC. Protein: CASSLYSGHVQETQYF.

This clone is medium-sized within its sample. This CDR3 is CASSIADYNEQFF. CDR3 DNA sequence: TGTGCCAGTAGTATTGCAGACTACAATGAGCAGTTCTTC. The gene calls are TRBV19 and TRBJ2-1, with D unclear. The CDR3 contains 13 residues. V was clipped by 3 bases and J by 3 bases, with 6 bases between them. Germline V gene sequence: CDR1 LNHDA, CDR2 SQIVND (reference sequence).

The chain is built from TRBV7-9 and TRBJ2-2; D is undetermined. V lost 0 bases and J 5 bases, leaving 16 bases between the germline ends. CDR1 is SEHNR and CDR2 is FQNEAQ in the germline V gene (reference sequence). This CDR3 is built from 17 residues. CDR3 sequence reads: CASSLADSKGWTGELFF. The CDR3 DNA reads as TGTGCCAGCAGCTTAGCCGACTCAAAAGGGTGGACCGGGGAGCTGTTTTTT.

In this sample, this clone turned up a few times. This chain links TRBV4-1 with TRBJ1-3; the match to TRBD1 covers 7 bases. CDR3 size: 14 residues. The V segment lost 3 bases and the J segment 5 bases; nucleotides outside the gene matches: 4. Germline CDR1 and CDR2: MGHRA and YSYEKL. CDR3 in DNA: TGCGCCAGCAGCCACAAGGGACAGCGAAACACCATATATTTT. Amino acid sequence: CASSHKGQRNTIYF.

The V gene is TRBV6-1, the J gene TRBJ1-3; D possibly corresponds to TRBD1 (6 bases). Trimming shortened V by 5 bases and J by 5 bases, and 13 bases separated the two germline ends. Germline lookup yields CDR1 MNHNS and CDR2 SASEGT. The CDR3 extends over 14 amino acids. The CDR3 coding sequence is TGTGCCAGCAGTCAGGGGTTAAATAGAAACACCATATATTTT. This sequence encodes CASSQGLNRNTIYF.

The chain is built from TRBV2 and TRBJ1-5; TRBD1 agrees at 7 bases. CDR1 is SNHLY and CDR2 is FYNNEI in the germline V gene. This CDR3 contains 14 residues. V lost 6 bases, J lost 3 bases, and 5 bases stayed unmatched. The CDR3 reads CASSETGFNQPQHF. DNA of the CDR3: TGTGCCAGCAGCGAGACAGGGTTCAATCAGCCCCAGCATTTT.

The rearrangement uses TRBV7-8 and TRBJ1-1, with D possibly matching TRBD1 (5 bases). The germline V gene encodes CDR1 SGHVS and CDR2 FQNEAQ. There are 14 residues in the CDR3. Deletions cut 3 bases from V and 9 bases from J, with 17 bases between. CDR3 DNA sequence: TGTGCCAGCAGCTTCGGGACGACCACCGGGAAAGCTTTCTTT. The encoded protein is CASSFGTTTGKAFF.

The CDR3 protein is CASIQGASGGAHEQFF. The DNA for the CDR3 is TGTGCCAGCATCCAAGGGGCTAGCGGGGGGGCACATGAGCAGTTCTTC. J is TRBJ2-1 and V is TRBV2; 12 bases agree with TRBD2. V dropped 7 bases and J dropped 8; count of bases not matched to a gene: 12. The CDR3 sequence is 16 residues long. Germline CDR1 is SNHLY and CDR2 is FYNNEI.

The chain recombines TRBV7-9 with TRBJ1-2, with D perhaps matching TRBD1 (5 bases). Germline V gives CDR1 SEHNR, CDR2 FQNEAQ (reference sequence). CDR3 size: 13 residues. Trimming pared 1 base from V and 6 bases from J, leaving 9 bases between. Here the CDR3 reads CASSLGQKNGYTF. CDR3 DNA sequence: TGTGCCAGCAGCTTAGGACAGAAGAATGGCTACACCTTC.

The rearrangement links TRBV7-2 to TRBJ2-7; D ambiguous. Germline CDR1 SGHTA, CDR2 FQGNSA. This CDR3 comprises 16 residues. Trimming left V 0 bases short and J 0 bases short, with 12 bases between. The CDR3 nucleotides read TGTGCCAGCAGCTTAGCATACGGGTGGGACTCCTACGAGCAGTACTTC. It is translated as CASSLAYGWDSYEQYF.

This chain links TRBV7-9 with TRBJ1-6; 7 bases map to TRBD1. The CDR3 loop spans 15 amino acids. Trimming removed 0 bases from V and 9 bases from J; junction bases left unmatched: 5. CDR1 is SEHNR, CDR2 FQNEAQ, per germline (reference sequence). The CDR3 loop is CASSLAQEGASPLHF. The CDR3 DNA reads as TGTGCCAGCAGCTTAGCCCAGGAGGGGGCTTCACCCCTCCACTTT. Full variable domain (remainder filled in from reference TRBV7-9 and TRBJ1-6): DTGVSQNPRHKITKRGQNVTFRCDPISEHNRLYWYRQTLGQGPEFLTYFQNEAQLEKSRLLSDRFSAERPKGSFSTLEIQRTEQGDSAMYLCASSLAQEGASPLHFGNGTRLTVT.

The CDR3: CASSYNQGNGGPQHF. The CDR3 bases are TGTGCCAGCAGTTACAACCAGGGGAACGGGGGGCCCCAGCATTTT. This sequence joins TRBV6-5 and TRBJ1-5, with D possibly matching TRBD1 (6 bases). V was cut by 2 bases and J by 9 bases, with 17 bases left in between. The CDR3 extends over 15 amino acids. Germline CDR1 and CDR2: MNHEY and SVGAGI.

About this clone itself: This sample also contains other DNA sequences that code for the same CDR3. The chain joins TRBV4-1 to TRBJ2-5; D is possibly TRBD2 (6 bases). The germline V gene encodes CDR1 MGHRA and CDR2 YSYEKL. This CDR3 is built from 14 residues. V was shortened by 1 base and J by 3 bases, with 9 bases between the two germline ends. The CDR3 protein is CASSQGTGEETQYF. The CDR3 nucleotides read TGCGCCAGCAGCCAAGGCACGGGGGAAGAGACCCAGTACTTC.